Sequencing of this TCR beta chain was carried out in a study of T cells after yellow fever vaccination (dated by TCRdb to about 2019). Some background on the complete study: The SMART-Seq v4 Ultra Low Input RNA kit was used to prepare libraries from fractions with low cell numbers. The cohort comprised two healthy male donors, one aged 18 to 30 and one aged 30 to 39 years. To follow T-cell clones before and after primary and booster YFV17D yellow fever vaccination, bulk TCR alpha and beta repertoires were sequenced over time. Blood was collected at multiple timepoints before and after primary and secondary immunization, and bulk PBMC replicates and cell subsets were isolated.

The treatment or condition label, read with the paper, signifies: live attenuated yellow fever vaccine strain. PBMCs were isolated from peripheral blood using a standard Ficoll-Paque protocol. CD4 and CD8 T-cell fractions were isolated with Dynabeads CD4 and CD8 positive selection kits. TriZol was used to extract RNA from bulk PBMCs, CD4 and CD8 fractions, and dextramer-positive and dextramer-negative fractions. Notes on this clonotype: No antigen is known for it. Nothing much larger sits one base from this clone, and base qualities are not available.

From a lookup of the germline V gene, CDR1 and CDR2 are SGHTA and FQGTGA. Measured from the cysteine to the phenylalanine, the CDR3 is 13 residues long. Here the CDR3 DNA is all that survives: 39 bases in frame from base 1. Trimming at the junction amounts to 5 bases on V and 6 bases on J, and the germline ends lie 14 bases apart. TCR cDNA was made using 5'RACE template switching, a step that added a universal primer site and unique molecular identifiers. Priming for cDNA synthesis came from both the TCR alpha and TCR beta constant segments. Library amplification used two PCR steps, and the second PCR step added sample barcodes and sequencing adapters. Sequencing of libraries was performed on Illumina HiSeq 2500 (2x100 bp) or NovaSeq (2x150 bp). The original pipeline was this. MIGEC was used to demultiplex reads and collapse the reads into UMI consensus sequences, and MiXCR was used for V(D)J alignment. Using edgeR on replicate PBMC samples, clonotypes were called vaccine-responding if FDR was below 0.01 and the log2 fold change was above 5 up to day 15. Each bulk clonotype received a CD4 or CD8 identity based on whether the sequenced CD4 or CD8 repertoire contained that clonotype at higher abundance. In-frame beta chains were kept once TCRdb had trimmed the public reads at Q25 with fastp and called clones with MiXCR. When rows share a CDR3 protein, they turn into one entry using the most common DNA and genes. Here the V and J calls rest on TCRdb's processing, not on the authors' analysis. The sample records over 130,000 distinct CDR3 sequences, over 7% of which are singletons. The ten biggest clones cover under 0.95% of the sample.

Overall study outcomes, separate from this receptor: Most clones expanded after primary vaccination were re-detected after the booster (almost 98% of CD4 and roughly 85% of CD8), suggesting broad memory maintenance. The study included only a couple of donors, which limits how far the findings can be generalized. FACS-sorted repertoires could contain abundant contaminating clonotypes from the bulk population, so computational filtering was required. A small share of clonotypes occurred in both CD4 and CD8 compartments, likely arising from convergent recombination. Compared with the primary T-cell response, the secondary T-cell response was weaker but faster, peaking on day 5 rather than day 15.

The chain links TRBV7-3 with TRBJ2-7, with TRBD2 tentatively as D gene (6 bases match). This clonotype originated in a man aged 25-40 years who received the YFV17D yellow fever vaccine. The material sequenced was CD4+ T cells sorted from PBMCs, taken 5 days after the yellow fever booster vaccination. The nucleotides are TGTGCCAGCAGCATTGGGCGGGGCTCCGAGCAGTACTTC. The resulting protein is CASSIGRGSEQYF.